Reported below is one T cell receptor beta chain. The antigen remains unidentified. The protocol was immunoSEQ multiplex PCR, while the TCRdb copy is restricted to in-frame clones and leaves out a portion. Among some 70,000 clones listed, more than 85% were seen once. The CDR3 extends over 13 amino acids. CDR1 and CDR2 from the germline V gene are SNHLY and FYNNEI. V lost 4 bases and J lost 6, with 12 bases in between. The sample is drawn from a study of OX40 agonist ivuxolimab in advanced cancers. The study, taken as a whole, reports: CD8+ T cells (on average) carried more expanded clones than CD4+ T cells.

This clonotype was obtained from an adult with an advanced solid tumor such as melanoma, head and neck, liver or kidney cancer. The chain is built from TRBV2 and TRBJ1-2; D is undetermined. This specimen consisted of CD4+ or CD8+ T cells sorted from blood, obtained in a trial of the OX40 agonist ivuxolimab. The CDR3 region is CASSVEGSDGYTF. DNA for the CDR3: TGTGCCAGCAGTGTAGAGGGTTCGGATGGCTACACCTTC.